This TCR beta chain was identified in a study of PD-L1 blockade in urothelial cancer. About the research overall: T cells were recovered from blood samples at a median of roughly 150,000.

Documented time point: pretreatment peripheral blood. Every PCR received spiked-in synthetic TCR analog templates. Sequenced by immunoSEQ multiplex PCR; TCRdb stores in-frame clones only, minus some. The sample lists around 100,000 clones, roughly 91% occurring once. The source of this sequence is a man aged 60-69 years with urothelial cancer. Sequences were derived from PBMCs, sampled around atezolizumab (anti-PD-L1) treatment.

CDR3 residues: CASSIGRDLTYEQYF. The CDR3 DNA reads as TGTGCCAGTAGTATAGGGCGGGACCTCACCTACGAGCAGTACTTC. The chain uses TRBV19 and TRBJ2-7; tentative D call: TRBD2 (6 bases). The germline V gene has CDR1 LNHDA and CDR2 SQIVND (reference sequence). The CDR3 runs 15 residues. The V end was cut by 1 base, the J end by 2 bases, with 12 bases between.